This passage covers 4 T cell receptor beta chains from one sample sequenced in a study of T cells in tuberculosis. After thawing and overnight rest, PBMC were stained with GMM-loaded CD1B tetramer, viability dye and anti-CD3 for sorting. CD1B tetramers were loaded with Rhodococcus equi-derived C32 glucose monomycolate. Sequencing was performed with immunoSEQ multiplex PCR; in TCRdb, only in-frame clones are kept and a portion is missing. The sample lists 80,000 to 90,000 clones; approximately 91% were seen once. The sample comprised CD1b-GMM tetramer-negative cells sorted from PBMCs. Receptors were obtained from an adult woman with latent tuberculosis.

A single count supports this clone. The rearrangement uses TRBV11-2 and TRBJ1-3, with a weak D call TRBD1 (5 bases). The CDR3 is 14 amino acids. V gave up 0 bases and J gave up 7 bases, with 10 bases separating them. Germline CDR1 SGHAT, CDR2 FQNNGV. CDR3 protein: CASSLDREGNTIYF. Here the CDR3 DNA reads TGTGCCAGCAGCTTAGACAGGGAGGGGAACACCATATATTTT.

The chain employs TRBV27 and TRBJ2-3, with no clear D. The CDR3 is made up of 15 amino acids. The ends were cut back, 2 bases at V and 0 bases at J, with 9 bases in the middle. In germline, CDR1 is MNHEY, CDR2 SMNVEV (reference sequence). In nucleotides, the CDR3 is TGTGCCAGCAGTTTACAATTGCGTAGCACAGATACGCAGTATTTT. Encoded protein: CASSLQLRSTDTQYF.

The rearrangement joins TRBV18 to TRBJ1-5; D not resolved. This CDR3 spans 13 amino acids. Deletions cut 3 bases from V and 0 bases from J, with 3 bases between. The germline V gene has CDR1 KGHSH and CDR2 LQKENI. CDR3 loop: CASSPGSNQPQHF. CDR3 bases: TGTGCCAGCTCACCCGGTAGCAATCAGCCCCAGCATTTT.

This chain links TRBV28 with TRBJ1-2; possibly TRBD1 for D (5 bases). This CDR3 comprises 15 residues. The V and J ends lost 6 bases and 5 bases respectively, with 19 bases between them. CDR1 is MDHEN and CDR2 is SYDVKM in the germline V gene. The CDR3 bases are TGTGCCAGCAGCTCCCGGGAGGGGCTGGGGTATGGCTACACCTTC. This translates into CASSSREGLGYGYTF.